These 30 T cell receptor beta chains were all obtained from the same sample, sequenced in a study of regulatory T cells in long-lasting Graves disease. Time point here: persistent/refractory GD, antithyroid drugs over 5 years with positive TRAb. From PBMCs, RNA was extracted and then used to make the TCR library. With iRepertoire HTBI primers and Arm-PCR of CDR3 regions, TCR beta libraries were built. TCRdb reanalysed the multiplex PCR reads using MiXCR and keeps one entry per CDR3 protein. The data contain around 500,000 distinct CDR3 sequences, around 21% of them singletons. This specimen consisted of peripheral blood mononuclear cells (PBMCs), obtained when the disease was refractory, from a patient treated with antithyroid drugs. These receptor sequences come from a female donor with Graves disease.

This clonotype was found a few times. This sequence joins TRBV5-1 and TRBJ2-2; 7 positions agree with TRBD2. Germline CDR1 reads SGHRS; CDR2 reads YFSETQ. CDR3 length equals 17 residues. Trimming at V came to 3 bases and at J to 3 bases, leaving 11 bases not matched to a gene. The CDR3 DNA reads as TGCGCCAGCAGCTCGGAGGGGACTAAAATATACACCGGGGAGCTGTTTTTT. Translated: CASSSEGTKIYTGELFF.

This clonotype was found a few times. CDR3 protein: CASSEISVSEQYF. As DNA, the CDR3 is TGTGCCAGCAGTGAAATTTCGGTCTCCGAGCAGTACTTC. V and J are TRBV6-1 and TRBJ2-7, with no clear D. This CDR3 contains 13 residues. Looked up from germline, CDR1 is MNHNS and CDR2 is SASEGT. V lost 2 bases and J 6 bases, leaving 11 bases between the germline ends.

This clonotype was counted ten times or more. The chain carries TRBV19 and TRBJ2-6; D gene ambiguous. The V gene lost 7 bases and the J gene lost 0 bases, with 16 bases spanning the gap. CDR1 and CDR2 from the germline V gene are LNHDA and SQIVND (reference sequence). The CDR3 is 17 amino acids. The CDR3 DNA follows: TGTGCCAGTATGTTTCCGTGGCCTCCCTCTGGGGCCAACGTCCTGACTTTC. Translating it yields CASMFPWPPSGANVLTF.

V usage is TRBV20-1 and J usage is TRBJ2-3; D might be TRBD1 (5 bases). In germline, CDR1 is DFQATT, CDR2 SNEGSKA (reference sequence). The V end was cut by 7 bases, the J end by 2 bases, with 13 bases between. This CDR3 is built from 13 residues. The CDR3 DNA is TGCAGTGGGGCAGGGATCCTCACAGATACGCAGTATTTT. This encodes CSGAGILTDTQYF.

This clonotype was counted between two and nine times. The CDR3 region is CASLRDRGSYEQYF. The CDR3 DNA reads TGTGCCAGCCTCCGGGACAGGGGCTCCTACGAGCAGTACTTC. The genes are TRBV6-2 or TRBV6-3 and TRBJ2-7; 10 bases agree with TRBD1. In germline, CDR1 is MNHEY, CDR2 SVGEGT. This CDR3 is built from 14 residues. V lost 8 bases and J lost 0; bases outside the gene matches: 4.

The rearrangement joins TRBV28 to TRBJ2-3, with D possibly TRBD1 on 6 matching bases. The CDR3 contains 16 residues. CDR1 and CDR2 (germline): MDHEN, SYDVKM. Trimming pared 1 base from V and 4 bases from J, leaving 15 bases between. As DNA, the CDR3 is TGTGCCAGCAGTTTATCCCCAGGGGAGCTCTCAGATACGCAGTATTTT. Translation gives CASSLSPGELSDTQYF.

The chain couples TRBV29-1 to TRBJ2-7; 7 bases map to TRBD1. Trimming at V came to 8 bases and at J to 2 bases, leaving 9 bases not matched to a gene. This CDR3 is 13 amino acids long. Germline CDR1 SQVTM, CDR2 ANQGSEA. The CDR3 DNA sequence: TGCAGCTTTAGGACAGGACTCCCCTACGAGCAGTACTTC. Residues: CSFRTGLPYEQYF.

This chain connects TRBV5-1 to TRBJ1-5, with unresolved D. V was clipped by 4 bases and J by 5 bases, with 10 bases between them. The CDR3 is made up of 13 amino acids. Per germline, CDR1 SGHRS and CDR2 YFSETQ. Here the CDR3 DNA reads TGCGCCAGCAGCCTGCATGGGGATCAGCCCCAGCATTTT. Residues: CASSLHGDQPQHF.

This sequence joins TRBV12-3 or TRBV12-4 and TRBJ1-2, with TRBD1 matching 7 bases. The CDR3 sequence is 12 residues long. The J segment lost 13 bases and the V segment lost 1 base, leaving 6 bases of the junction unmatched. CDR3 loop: CASSLGGQGGTF. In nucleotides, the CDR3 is TGTGCCAGCAGTTTAGGAGGCCAGGGGGGCACCTTC.

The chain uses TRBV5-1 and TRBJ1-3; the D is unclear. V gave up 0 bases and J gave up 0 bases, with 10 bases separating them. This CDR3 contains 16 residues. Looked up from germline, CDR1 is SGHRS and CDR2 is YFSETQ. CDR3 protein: CASSLVEGDSGNTIYF. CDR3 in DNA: TGCGCCAGCAGCTTGGTCGAGGGCGACTCTGGAAACACCATATATTTT.

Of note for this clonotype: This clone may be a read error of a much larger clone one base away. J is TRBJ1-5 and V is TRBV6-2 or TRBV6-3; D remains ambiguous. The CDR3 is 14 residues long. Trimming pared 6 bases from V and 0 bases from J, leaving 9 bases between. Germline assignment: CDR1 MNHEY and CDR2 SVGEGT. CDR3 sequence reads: CASSQRYSNQPQHF. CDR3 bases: TGTGCCAGCAGCCAGCGGTATAGCAATCAGCCCCAGCATTTT.

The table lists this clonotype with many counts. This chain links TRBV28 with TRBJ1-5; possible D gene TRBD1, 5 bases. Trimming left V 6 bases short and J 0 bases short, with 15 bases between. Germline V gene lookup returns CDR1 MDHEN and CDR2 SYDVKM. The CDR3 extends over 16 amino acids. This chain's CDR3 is CASRGPGVYSNQPQHF. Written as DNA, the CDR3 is TGTGCCAGCAGGGGGCCTGGGGTTTATAGCAATCAGCCCCAGCATTTT.

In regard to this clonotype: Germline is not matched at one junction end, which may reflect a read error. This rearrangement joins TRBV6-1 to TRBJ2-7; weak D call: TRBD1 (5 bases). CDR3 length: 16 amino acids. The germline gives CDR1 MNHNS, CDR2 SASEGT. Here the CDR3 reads CASSGAETSGSYERYF. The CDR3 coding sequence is TGTGCCAGCAGTGGGGCTGAGACATCAGGGTCCTACGAGCGGTACTTC.

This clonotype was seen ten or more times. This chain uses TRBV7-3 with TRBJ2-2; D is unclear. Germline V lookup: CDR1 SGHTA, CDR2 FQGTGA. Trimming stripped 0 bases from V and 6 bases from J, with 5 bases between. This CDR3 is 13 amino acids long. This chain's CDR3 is CASSLTVSGELFF. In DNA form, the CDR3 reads TGTGCCAGCAGCTTAACAGTGTCCGGGGAGCTGTTTTTT.

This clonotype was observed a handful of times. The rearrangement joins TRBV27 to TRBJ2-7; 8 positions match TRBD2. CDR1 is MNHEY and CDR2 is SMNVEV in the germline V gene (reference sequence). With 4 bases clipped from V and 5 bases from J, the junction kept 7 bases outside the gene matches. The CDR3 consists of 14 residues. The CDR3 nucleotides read TGTGCCAGCAGTTGGTTAGCGGGAAGGGACGAGCAGTACTTC. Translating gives CASSWLAGRDEQYF.

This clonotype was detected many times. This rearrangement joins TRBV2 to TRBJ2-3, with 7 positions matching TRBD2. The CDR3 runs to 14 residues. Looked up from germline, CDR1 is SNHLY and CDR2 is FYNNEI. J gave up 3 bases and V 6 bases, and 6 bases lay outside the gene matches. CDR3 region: CASRWLAETDTQYF. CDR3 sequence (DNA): TGTGCCAGCAGATGGCTAGCGGAAACAGATACGCAGTATTTT. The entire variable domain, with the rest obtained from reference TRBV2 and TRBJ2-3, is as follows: EPEVTQTPSHQVTQMGQEVILRCVPISNHLYFYWYRQILGQKVEFLVSFYNNEISEKSEIFDDQFSVERPDGSNFTLKIRSTKLEDSAMYFCASRWLAETDTQYFGPGTRLTVL.

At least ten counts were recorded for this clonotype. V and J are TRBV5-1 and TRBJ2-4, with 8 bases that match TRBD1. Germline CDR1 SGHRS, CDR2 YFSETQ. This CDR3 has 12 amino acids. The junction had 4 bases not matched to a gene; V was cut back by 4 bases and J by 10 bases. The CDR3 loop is CASSVTGDIQYF. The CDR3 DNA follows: TGCGCCAGCAGCGTGACAGGGGATATTCAGTACTTC. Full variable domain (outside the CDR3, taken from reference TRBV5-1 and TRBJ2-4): KAGVTQTPRYLIKTRGQQVTLSCSPISGHRSVSWYQQTPGQGLQFLFEYFSETQRNKGNFPGRFSGRQFSNSRSEMNVSTLELGDSALYLCASSVTGDIQYFGAGTRLSVL.

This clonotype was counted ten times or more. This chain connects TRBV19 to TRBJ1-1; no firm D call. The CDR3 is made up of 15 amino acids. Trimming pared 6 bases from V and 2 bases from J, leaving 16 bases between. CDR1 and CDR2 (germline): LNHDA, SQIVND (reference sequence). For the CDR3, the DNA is TGTGCCAGTAGGGAGTTGGGCGCGGGTAACACTGAAGCTTTCTTT. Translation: CASRELGAGNTEAFF.

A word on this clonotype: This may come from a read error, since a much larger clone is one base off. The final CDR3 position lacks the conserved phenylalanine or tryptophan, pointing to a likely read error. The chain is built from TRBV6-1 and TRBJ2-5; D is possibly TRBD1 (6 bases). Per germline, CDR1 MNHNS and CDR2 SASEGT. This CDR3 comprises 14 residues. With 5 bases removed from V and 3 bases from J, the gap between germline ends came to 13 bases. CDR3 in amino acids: CASSPQGRKETQYL. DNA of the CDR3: TGTGCCAGCAGTCCACAGGGCCGAAAAGAGACCCAGTACCTC.

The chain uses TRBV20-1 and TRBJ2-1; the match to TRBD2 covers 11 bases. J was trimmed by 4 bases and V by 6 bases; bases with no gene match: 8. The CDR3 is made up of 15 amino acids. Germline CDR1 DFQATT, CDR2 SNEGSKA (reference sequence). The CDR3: CSAKTSGRIYNEQFF. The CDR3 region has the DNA TGCAGTGCGAAAACTAGCGGGAGAATTTACAATGAGCAGTTCTTC.

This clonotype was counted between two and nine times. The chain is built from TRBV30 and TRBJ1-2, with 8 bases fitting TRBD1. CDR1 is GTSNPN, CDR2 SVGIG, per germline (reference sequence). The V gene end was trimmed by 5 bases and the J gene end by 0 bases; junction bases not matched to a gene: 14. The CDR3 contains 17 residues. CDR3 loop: CAWFPQGQVTSNYGYTF. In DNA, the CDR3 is TGTGCCTGGTTCCCACAGGGACAGGTGACATCTAACTATGGCTACACCTTC.

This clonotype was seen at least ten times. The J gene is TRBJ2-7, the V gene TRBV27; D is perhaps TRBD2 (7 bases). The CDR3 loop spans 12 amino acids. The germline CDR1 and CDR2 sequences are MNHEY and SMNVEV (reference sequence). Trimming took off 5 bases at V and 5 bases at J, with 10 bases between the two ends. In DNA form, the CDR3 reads TGTGCCAGCAGTGGGGGGGGCCACGAGCAGTACTTC. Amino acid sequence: CASSGGGHEQYF.

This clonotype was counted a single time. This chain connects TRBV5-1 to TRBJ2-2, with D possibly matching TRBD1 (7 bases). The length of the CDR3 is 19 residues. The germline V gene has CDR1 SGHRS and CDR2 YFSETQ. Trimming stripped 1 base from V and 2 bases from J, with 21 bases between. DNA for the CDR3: TGCGCCAGCAGCTTGCCGGGAGAATGGACAGGATTAAACACCGGGGAGCTGTTTTTT. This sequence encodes CASSLPGEWTGLNTGELFF.

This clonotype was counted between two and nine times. The CDR3 is CASSQGLAPRREQYF. As DNA, the CDR3 is TGCGCCAGCAGCCAAGGGCTAGCCCCAAGGCGCGAGCAGTACTTC. The rearrangement joins TRBV4-1 to TRBJ2-7; the D gene is possibly TRBD2 (5 bases). The CDR3 spans 15 residues. V dropped 1 base and J dropped 6 bases, with 16 bases sitting between them. Germline V CDR1 and CDR2: MGHRA, YSYEKL.

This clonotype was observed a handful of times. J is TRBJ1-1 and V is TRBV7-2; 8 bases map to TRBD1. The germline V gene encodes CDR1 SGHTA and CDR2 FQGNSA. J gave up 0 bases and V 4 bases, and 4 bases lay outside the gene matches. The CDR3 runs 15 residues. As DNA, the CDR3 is TGTGCCAGCAGCTCCCTGGACAGGGTGAACACTGAAGCTTTCTTT. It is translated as CASSSLDRVNTEAFF.

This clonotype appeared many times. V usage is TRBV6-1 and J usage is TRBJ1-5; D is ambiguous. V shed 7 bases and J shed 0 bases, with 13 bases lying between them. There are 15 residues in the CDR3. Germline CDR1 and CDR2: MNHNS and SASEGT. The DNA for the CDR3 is TGTGCCAGCATCCTACAGCTGTATAGCAATCAGCCCCAGCATTTT. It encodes CASILQLYSNQPQHF.

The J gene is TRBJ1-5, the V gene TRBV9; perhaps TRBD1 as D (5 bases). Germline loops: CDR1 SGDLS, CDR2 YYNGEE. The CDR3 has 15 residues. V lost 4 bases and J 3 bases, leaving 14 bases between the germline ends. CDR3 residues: CASSSTGLTNQPQHF. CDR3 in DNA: TGTGCCAGCAGCTCGACGGGACTGACCAATCAGCCCCAGCATTTT.

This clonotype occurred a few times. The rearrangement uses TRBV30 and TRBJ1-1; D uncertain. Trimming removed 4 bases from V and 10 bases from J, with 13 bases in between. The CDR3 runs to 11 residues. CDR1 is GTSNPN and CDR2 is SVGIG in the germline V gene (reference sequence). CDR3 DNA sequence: TGTGCCTGGACCACGCTACGCCGAGCTTTCTTT. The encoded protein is CAWTTLRRAFF.

Here the CDR3 DNA reads TGCAGCGTTGAAACAGGGGTCGGCGAGCAGTACTTC. Amino acid sequence: CSVETGVGEQYF. The rearrangement uses TRBV29-1 and TRBJ2-7; 7 bases map to TRBD1. Germline loops: CDR1 SQVTM, CDR2 ANQGSEA. J was trimmed by 6 bases and V by 2 bases; bases with no gene match: 4. The CDR3 is 12 residues long.

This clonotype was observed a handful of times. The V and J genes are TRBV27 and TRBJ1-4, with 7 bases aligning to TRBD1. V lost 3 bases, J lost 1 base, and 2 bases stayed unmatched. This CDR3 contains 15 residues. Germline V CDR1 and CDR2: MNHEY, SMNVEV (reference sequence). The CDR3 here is CASSFQGGTNEKLFF. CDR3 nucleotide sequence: TGTGCCAGCAGTTTCCAGGGGGGAACTAATGAAAAACTGTTTTTT.